This T cell receptor beta chain was obtained from a study of blood T cell repertoires in COVID-19. This clone occurred a few times. This table comes from immunoSEQ multiplex PCR, and its TCRdb copy is limited to in-frame clones, with some not included. Among roughly 100,000 clones listed, 84% were seen once. There are 16 residues in the CDR3. From germline, CDR1 is LNHDA and CDR2 SQIVND (reference sequence). J gave up 4 bases and V 3 bases, and 8 bases lay outside the gene matches. The gene calls are TRBV19 and TRBJ1-1; 10 nucleotides align to TRBD1. The sequence was collected from a man aged 70 or older with active or convalescent COVID-19. Input material: peripheral blood. The DNA of the CDR3 is TGTGCCAGTAGTATGCGGGACAGGGGTCTGGCCACTGAAGCTTTCTTT. Its translation is CASSMRDRGLATEAFF. The whole variable domain, filled in from reference TRBV19 and TRBJ1-1, reads DGGITQSPKYLFRKEGQNVTLSCEQNLNHDAMYWYRQDPGQGLRLIYYSQIVNDFQKGDIAEGYSVSREKKESFPLTVTSAQKNPTAFYLCASSMRDRGLATEAFFGQGTRLTVV.